This entry lists 32 T cell receptor beta chains sequenced from one sample in a study of shared clonotypes between healthy human individuals. Assay used: immunoSEQ multiplex PCR; TCRdb lists only in-frame clones, some missing. The sample includes millions of clones, roughly 94% of them seen just once. The specimen was naive CD4+ T cells sorted from blood. Subset of the sample: CD45RA+ positively selected. These receptor sequences come from a man between 18 and 29 years old in good health.

This rearrangement joins TRBV10-3 to TRBJ1-1, with 7 bases fitting TRBD1. This CDR3 comprises 16 residues. CDR1 is ENHRY and CDR2 is SYGVKD in the germline V gene. V lost 4 bases, J lost 5 bases, and 13 bases stayed unmatched. DNA of the CDR3: TGTGCCATCAGTGGGGCGGGAAACAGGGGACAAACTGAAGCTTTCTTT. This encodes CAISGAGNRGQTEAFF.

This clone showed up just once. This sample also contains other DNA sequences that code for the same CDR3. The chain couples TRBV5-1 to TRBJ2-7; no clear D gene. V dropped 4 bases and J dropped 0 bases, with 8 bases sitting between them. The CDR3 consists of 13 residues. Per germline, CDR1 SGHRS and CDR2 YFSETQ. Here the CDR3 DNA reads TGCGCCAGCAGCCTACCAAACTCCTACGAGCAGTACTTC. Protein sequence: CASSLPNSYEQYF.

The rearrangement joins TRBV5-4 to TRBJ2-3, with TRBD1 as a possible D gene (5 bases). Germline lookup yields CDR1 SGHNT and CDR2 YYREEE (reference sequence). The CDR3 sequence is 15 residues long. Trimming removed 0 bases at V and 3 bases at J, with 11 bases between. Written as DNA, the CDR3 is TGTGCCAGCAGCTTGGAGGGCAGGGATACAGATACGCAGTATTTT. The encoded protein is CASSLEGRDTDTQYF.

The chain recombines TRBV30 with TRBJ1-4; no clear D. CDR3 size: 14 residues. Between the trimmed V and J ends, which lost 0 bases and 4 bases, there was a span of 9 bases. From germline, CDR1 is GTSNPN and CDR2 SVGIG (reference sequence). CDR3 amino acids: CAWSVPDRNEKLFF. The CDR3 coding sequence is TGTGCCTGGAGTGTACCGGATCGTAATGAAAAACTGTTTTTT.

A remark on this clone: This sample includes further DNA sequences coding for the same CDR3. The chain combines TRBV5-1 with TRBJ2-7, with 13 bases identical to TRBD2. The CDR3 runs to 14 residues. CDR1 SGHRS and CDR2 YFSETQ come from the germline V gene. Losses at the gene ends were 3 bases for V and 5 bases for J; bases not matched to a gene: 2. The CDR3 DNA follows: TGCGCCAGCAGCTCGGGACTAGCGGGAAACGAGCAGTACTTC. Translating gives CASSSGLAGNEQYF.

The chain recombines TRBV6-1 with TRBJ1-4; no clear D. The germline V gene has CDR1 MNHNS and CDR2 SASEGT. V was trimmed by 3 bases and J by 7 bases, leaving 9 bases between them. The CDR3 totals 13 residues. The CDR3 nucleotides are TGTGCCAGCAGTGATTATAGGGTTGAAAAACTGTTTTTT. It specifies CASSDYRVEKLFF.

Of note for this clone: Additional DNA sequences in this sample encode the identical CDR3. V usage is TRBV5-1 and J usage is TRBJ2-7; 11 positions agree with TRBD2. Germline V gene data show CDR1 as SGHRS and CDR2 as YFSETQ. This CDR3 contains 14 residues. V lost 4 bases to trimming and J lost 4 bases; unmatched junction nucleotides: 4. The DNA for the CDR3 is TGCGCCAGCAGCCTTACTAGCGGGAGTTACGAGCAGTACTTC. It encodes CASSLTSGSYEQYF.

The rearrangement links TRBV5-1 to TRBJ1-2, with 7 bases lining up with TRBD1. The CDR3 consists of 13 residues. Germline V gene sequence: CDR1 SGHRS, CDR2 YFSETQ. The ends lost 7 bases at V and 4 bases at J; junction bases unmatched: 7. CDR3 DNA: TGCGCCAGCGGTGGGGACAGTTTCTATGGCTACACCTTC. It codes for CASGGDSFYGYTF.

This chain links TRBV7-8 with TRBJ2-7, with TRBD2 as a possible D gene (6 bases). The CDR3 loop spans 12 amino acids. Germline values: CDR1 SGHVS, CDR2 FQNEAQ. V lost 5 bases and J lost 7, with 12 bases in between. In nucleotides, the CDR3 is TGTGCCAGCAGCGGAGGGGCGGTAGAGCAGTACTTC. It is translated as CASSGGAVEQYF.

The chain combines TRBV27 with TRBJ2-5; 7 bases match TRBD1. Germline V gene sequence: CDR1 MNHEY, CDR2 SMNVEV (reference sequence). The CDR3 sequence is 16 residues long. V lost 3 bases, J lost 3 bases, and 10 bases stayed unmatched. CDR3 sequence (DNA): TGTGCCAGCAGTTTGGACCTCGGGACAGTAAAAGAGACCCAGTACTTC. Amino acids: CASSLDLGTVKETQYF.

V gene TRBV7-9 combines with J gene TRBJ1-6, with 8 bases identical to TRBD1. J was trimmed by 0 bases and V by 1 base; bases with no gene match: 5. This CDR3 contains 18 residues. Germline V gene data show CDR1 as SEHNR and CDR2 as FQNEAQ (reference sequence). The CDR3 spells CASSLGRGQTSYNSPLHF. The CDR3 coding sequence is TGTGCCAGCAGCTTAGGCAGGGGGCAAACCTCCTATAATTCACCCCTCCACTTT.

A remark on this clone: The same CDR3 can be traced to other DNA sequences in this sample. This chain uses TRBV7-9 with TRBJ2-1; tentative D call: TRBD2 (5 bases). This CDR3 has 13 amino acids. Germline V gene data show CDR1 as SEHNR and CDR2 as FQNEAQ (reference sequence). Trimming removed 1 base from V and 7 bases from J, with 8 bases in between. The CDR3 region is CASSLGGGNEQFF. The CDR3 coding sequence is TGTGCCAGCAGCTTAGGAGGCGGGAATGAGCAGTTCTTC.

The V call is TRBV9, the J call TRBJ2-7; 9 bases agree with TRBD1. The junction had 7 bases not matched to a gene; V was cut back by 0 bases and J by 6 bases. Germline-derived CDR1 and CDR2 are SGDLS and YYNGEE. This CDR3 is built from 15 residues. Here the CDR3 DNA reads TGTGCCAGCAGCGTAGAGGGTCAGGACAGGGGCGAGCAGTACTTC. This translates into CASSVEGQDRGEQYF.

The chain has TRBV28 and TRBJ1-4, with 8 bases fitting TRBD1. CDR3 size: 17 residues. Germline assignment: CDR1 MDHEN and CDR2 SYDVKM. V was clipped by 7 bases and J by 1 base; unmatched bases: 11. The CDR3 coding sequence is TGTGCCAGCACCTGGACAGGGACGTTAGTAACTAATGAAAAACTGTTTTTT. Its translation: CASTWTGTLVTNEKLFF.

In its sample, this clone was seen once. The rearrangement joins TRBV27 to TRBJ2-2, with D possibly being TRBD1 or TRBD2 (6 bases each). Per germline, CDR1 MNHEY and CDR2 SMNVEV (reference sequence). The CDR3 runs 16 residues. Trimming removed 6 bases from V and 4 bases from J, with 18 bases in between. The CDR3 DNA is TGTGCCAGCAGGCCGGGGGCGAAATTATTCACCGGGGAGCTGTTTTTT. Amino acids: CASRPGAKLFTGELFF.

This chain connects TRBV2 to TRBJ1-4, with 9 bases matching TRBD1. The germline V gene has CDR1 SNHLY and CDR2 FYNNEI. The length of the CDR3 is 14 residues. V dropped 4 bases and J dropped 8; count of bases not matched to a gene: 5. CDR3 in DNA: TGTGCCAGCAGTGTCGACAGGGGGAGGGAAAAACTGTTTTTT. Residues: CASSVDRGREKLFF. Variable domain in full (rest from reference TRBV2 and TRBJ1-4): EPEVTQTPSHQVTQMGQEVILRCVPISNHLYFYWYRQILGQKVEFLVSFYNNEISEKSEIFDDQFSVERPDGSNFTLKIRSTKLEDSAMYFCASSVDRGREKLFFGSGTQLSVL.

This chain connects TRBV2 to TRBJ2-7; TRBD1 is a possible D gene (6 bases). Per germline, CDR1 SNHLY and CDR2 FYNNEI. The ends were cut back, 5 bases at V and 1 base at J, with 12 bases in the middle. This CDR3 contains 14 residues. The CDR3 spells CASSRGTGSYEQYF. The CDR3 DNA sequence: TGTGCCAGCAGTCGGGGAACAGGGTCCTACGAGCAGTACTTC.

The rearrangement uses TRBV18 and TRBJ2-7, with a tentative D call TRBD2 (5 bases). CDR1 and CDR2 (germline): KGHSH, LQKENI. The V and J ends lost 3 bases and 5 bases respectively, with 11 bases between them. This CDR3 has 13 residues. This CDR3 reads CASSPRSEDEQYF. Here the CDR3 DNA reads TGTGCCAGCTCACCCCGTTCGGAGGACGAGCAGTACTTC.

This chain joins TRBV10-2 and TRBJ2-5; D unresolved. This CDR3 has 14 amino acids. V shed 5 bases and J shed 2 bases, with 12 bases lying between them. Germline CDR1 WSHSY, CDR2 SAAADI. CDR3: CASSQTVLQETQYF. The CDR3 region has the DNA TGCGCCAGCAGTCAAACCGTTCTTCAAGAGACCCAGTACTTC.

This chain uses TRBV2 with TRBJ2-3; D might be TRBD1 (7 bases). Germline CDR1 is SNHLY and CDR2 is FYNNEI. With 6 bases removed from V and 0 bases from J, the gap between germline ends came to 16 bases. The CDR3 extends over 16 amino acids. CDR3 region: CASREQGRSSTDTQYF. CDR3 bases: TGTGCCAGCAGGGAACAGGGGAGGTCTAGCACAGATACGCAGTATTTT.

Comments on this clone: Other nucleotide sequences in the sample specify the same CDR3. The rearrangement uses TRBV10-3 and TRBJ2-1, with D perhaps TRBD2 (5 bases). The CDR3 sequence is 15 residues long. With 0 bases removed from V and 6 bases from J, the gap between germline ends came to 12 bases. Germline V gene data show CDR1 as ENHRY and CDR2 as SYGVKD. CDR3 coding DNA: TGTGCCATCAGTGAGTCAAGAGGGCTTGGCAATGAGCAGTTCTTC. Protein product: CAISESRGLGNEQFF.

As regards this clone: This same CDR3 is encoded by further DNA sequences in the sample. The chain carries TRBV19 and TRBJ2-3; D is unresolved. This CDR3 has 14 amino acids. V lost 3 bases and J 2 bases, leaving 9 bases between the germline ends. CDR1 LNHDA and CDR2 SQIVND come from the germline V gene (reference sequence). As DNA, the CDR3 is TGTGCCAGTAGTATTGACCGAGCCACAGATACGCAGTATTTT. Translated, it gives CASSIDRATDTQYF. The variable domain in full, with the rest retrieved from reference TRBV19 and TRBJ2-3, is DGGITQSPKYLFRKEGQNVTLSCEQNLNHDAMYWYRQDPGQGLRLIYYSQIVNDFQKGDIAEGYSVSREKKESFPLTVTSAQKNPTAFYLCASSIDRATDTQYFGPGTRLTVL.

The chain couples TRBV7-2 to TRBJ2-7; 8 positions agree with TRBD1. V lost 2 bases and J lost 5; bases outside the gene matches: 8. Germline assignment: CDR1 SGHTA and CDR2 FQGNSA. There are 15 residues in the CDR3. DNA of the CDR3: TGTGCCAGCAGCTTAACGGCAGGGGGCAACGACGAGCAGTACTTC. Amino acids: CASSLTAGGNDEQYF.

The chain uses TRBV2 and TRBJ1-1; 10 positions agree with TRBD1. Looked up from germline, CDR1 is SNHLY and CDR2 is FYNNEI. CDR3 size: 17 residues. With V trimmed by 6 bases and J by 2 bases, 12 bases remained unmatched. The CDR3 reads CASSVSETGGGNTEAFF. The CDR3 DNA reads TGTGCCAGCAGCGTATCCGAGACAGGGGGCGGCAACACTGAAGCTTTCTTT. Based on the CDR3 plus reference TRBV2 and TRBJ1-1, the full variable domain is EPEVTQTPSHQVTQMGQEVILRCVPISNHLYFYWYRQILGQKVEFLVSFYNNEISEKSEIFDDQFSVERPDGSNFTLKIRSTKLEDSAMYFCASSVSETGGGNTEAFFGQGTRLTVV.

The chain couples TRBV19 to TRBJ1-2; no firm D call. Germline-derived CDR1 and CDR2 are LNHDA and SQIVND (reference sequence). The CDR3 loop spans 14 amino acids. V was shortened by 3 bases and J by 4 bases, with 12 bases between the two germline ends. The CDR3 loop reads CASSMIPGLYGYTF. Written as DNA, the CDR3 is TGTGCCAGTAGTATGATCCCAGGCCTCTATGGCTACACCTTC.

This chain uses TRBV30 with TRBJ2-4; D is ambiguous. CDR1 and CDR2 (germline): GTSNPN, SVGIG (reference sequence). CDR3 length: 15 residues. V gave up 0 bases and J gave up 3 bases, with 12 bases separating them. CDR3 bases: TGTGCCTGGAGTGTACCTGGTAGGGTCAAAAACATTCAGTACTTC. Residues: CAWSVPGRVKNIQYF.

This rearrangement joins TRBV6-1 to TRBJ2-6; D unclear. Germline lookup yields CDR1 MNHNS and CDR2 SASEGT. Trimming pared 1 base from V and 0 bases from J, leaving 7 bases between. The CDR3 consists of 16 residues. The CDR3 here is CASSEGYSSGANVLTF. In nucleotides, the CDR3 is TGTGCCAGCAGTGAAGGATACAGCTCTGGGGCCAACGTCCTGACTTTC.

In DNA form, the CDR3 reads TGTGCCAGCAGCTTAGGGACAGGGGGAAATTCACCCCTCCACTTT. It specifies CASSLGTGGNSPLHF. The chain has TRBV13 and TRBJ1-6; TRBD1 agrees at 9 bases. The germline CDR1 and CDR2 sequences are PRHDT and FYEKMQ (reference sequence). The CDR3 runs 15 residues. The V segment lost 0 bases and the J segment 7 bases; nucleotides outside the gene matches: 1. The full variable domain, with the rest looked up from reference TRBV13 and TRBJ1-6, is AAGVIQSPRHLIKEKRETATLKCYPIPRHDTVYWYQQGPGQDPQFLISFYEKMQSDKGSIPDRFSAQQFSDYHSELNMSSLELGDSALYFCASSLGTGGNSPLHFGNGTRLTVT.

The V gene is TRBV5-4, the J gene TRBJ2-5; 7 nucleotides agree with TRBD1. The germline V gene encodes CDR1 SGHNT and CDR2 YYREEE (reference sequence). The CDR3 is 14 residues long. V shed 4 bases and J 2 bases; nucleotides not matched to a gene: 5. The CDR3 here is CASSKGAGQETQYF. The CDR3 nucleotides are TGTGCCAGCAGCAAGGGGGCAGGGCAAGAGACCCAGTACTTC.

V usage is TRBV27 and J usage is TRBJ2-7; 8 bases map to TRBD2. The germline CDR1 and CDR2 sequences are MNHEY and SMNVEV (reference sequence). V lost 3 bases to trimming and J lost 2 bases; unmatched junction nucleotides: 6. The CDR3 is 15 residues long. The CDR3 loop is CASSLRGEGTYEQYF. The CDR3 bases are TGTGCCAGCAGTTTGCGGGGGGAGGGAACCTACGAGCAGTACTTC.

About this clone itself: Other nucleotide sequences from this sample produce the same CDR3. V usage is TRBV5-1 and J usage is TRBJ2-7, with 14 bases lining up with TRBD2. CDR1 SGHRS and CDR2 YFSETQ come from the germline V gene. V gave up 3 bases and J gave up 7 bases; unmatched junction bases: 6. The CDR3 length is 15 residues. In DNA form, the CDR3 reads TGCGCCAGCAGCTGGGGACTAGCGGGAGTTGGAGAGCAGTACTTC. Protein product: CASSWGLAGVGEQYF.

V usage is TRBV15 and J usage is TRBJ2-5; 8 bases are shared with TRBD2. CDR3 length equals 17 residues. CDR1 and CDR2 (germline): LNHNV, YYDKDF (reference sequence). The ends lost 5 bases at V and 1 base at J; junction bases unmatched: 12. The CDR3 loop is CATSWGAGEGPQETQYF. In DNA form, the CDR3 reads TGTGCCACCAGCTGGGGAGCGGGAGAGGGGCCCCAAGAGACCCAGTACTTC.